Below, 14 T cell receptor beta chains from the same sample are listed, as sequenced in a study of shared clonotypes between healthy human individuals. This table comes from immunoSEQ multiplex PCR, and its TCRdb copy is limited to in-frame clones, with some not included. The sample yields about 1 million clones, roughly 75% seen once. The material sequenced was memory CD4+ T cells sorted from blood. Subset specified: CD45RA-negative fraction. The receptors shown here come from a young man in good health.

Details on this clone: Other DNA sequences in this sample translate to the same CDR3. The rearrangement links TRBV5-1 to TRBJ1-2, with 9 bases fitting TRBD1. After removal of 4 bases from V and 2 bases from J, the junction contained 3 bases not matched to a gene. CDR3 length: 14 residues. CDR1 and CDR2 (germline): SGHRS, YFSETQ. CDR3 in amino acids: CASSAGQGNYGYTF. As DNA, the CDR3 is TGCGCCAGCAGCGCTGGACAGGGGAACTATGGCTACACCTTC.

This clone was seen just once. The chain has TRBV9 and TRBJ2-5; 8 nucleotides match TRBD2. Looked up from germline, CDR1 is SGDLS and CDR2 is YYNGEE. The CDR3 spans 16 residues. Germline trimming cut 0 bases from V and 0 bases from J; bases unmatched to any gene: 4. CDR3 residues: CASSVGSSGNQETQYF. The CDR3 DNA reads TGTGCCAGCAGCGTAGGGAGTAGCGGGAACCAAGAGACCCAGTACTTC. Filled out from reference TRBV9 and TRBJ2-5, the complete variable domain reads DSGVTQTPKHLITATGQRVTLRCSPRSGDLSVYWYQQSLDQGLQFLIQYYNGEERAKGNILERFSAQQFPDLHSELNLSSLELGDSALYFCASSVGSSGNQETQYFGPGTRLLVL.

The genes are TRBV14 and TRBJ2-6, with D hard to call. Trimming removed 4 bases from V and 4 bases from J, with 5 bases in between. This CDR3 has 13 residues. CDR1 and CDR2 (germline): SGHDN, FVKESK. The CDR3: CASSRHGANVLTF. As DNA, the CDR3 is TGTGCCAGCAGCCGACACGGGGCCAACGTCCTGACTTTC. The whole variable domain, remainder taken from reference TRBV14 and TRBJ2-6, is EAGVTQFPSHSVIEKGQTVTLRCDPISGHDNLYWYRRVMGKEIKFLLHFVKESKQDESGMPNNRFLAERTGGTYSTLKVQPAELEDSGVYFCASSRHGANVLTFGAGSRLTVL.

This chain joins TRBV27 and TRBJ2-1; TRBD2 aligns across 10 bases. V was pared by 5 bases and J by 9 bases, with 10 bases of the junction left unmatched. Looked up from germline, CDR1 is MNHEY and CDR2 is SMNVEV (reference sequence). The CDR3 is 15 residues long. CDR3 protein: CASSKTSGGAFEQFF. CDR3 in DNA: TGTGCCAGCAGTAAGACGAGCGGGGGGGCATTTGAGCAGTTCTTC.

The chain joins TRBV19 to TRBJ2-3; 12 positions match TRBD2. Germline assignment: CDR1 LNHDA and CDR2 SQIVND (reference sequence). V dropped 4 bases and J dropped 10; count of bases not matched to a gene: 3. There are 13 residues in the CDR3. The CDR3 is CASSRLAGASQYF. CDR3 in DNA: TGTGCCAGTAGTAGACTAGCGGGGGCCTCGCAGTATTTT.

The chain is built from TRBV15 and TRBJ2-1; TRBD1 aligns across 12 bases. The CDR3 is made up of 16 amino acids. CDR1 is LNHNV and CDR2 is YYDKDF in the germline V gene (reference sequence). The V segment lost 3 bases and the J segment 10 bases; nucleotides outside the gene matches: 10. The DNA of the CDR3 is TGTGCCACCAGCAGTAGTCCCGGGACAGGGGGCCCCGAGCAGTTCTTC. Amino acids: CATSSSPGTGGPEQFF.

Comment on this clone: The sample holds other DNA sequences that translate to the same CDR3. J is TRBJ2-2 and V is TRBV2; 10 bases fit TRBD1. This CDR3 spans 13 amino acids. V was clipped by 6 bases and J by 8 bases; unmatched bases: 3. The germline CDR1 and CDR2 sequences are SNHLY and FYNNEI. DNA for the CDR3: TGTGCCAGCAGCGACAGGGGGCTAGGGGAGCTGTTTTTT. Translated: CASSDRGLGELFF. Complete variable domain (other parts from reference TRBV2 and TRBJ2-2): EPEVTQTPSHQVTQMGQEVILRCVPISNHLYFYWYRQILGQKVEFLVSFYNNEISEKSEIFDDQFSVERPDGSNFTLKIRSTKLEDSAMYFCASSDRGLGELFFGEGSRLTVL.

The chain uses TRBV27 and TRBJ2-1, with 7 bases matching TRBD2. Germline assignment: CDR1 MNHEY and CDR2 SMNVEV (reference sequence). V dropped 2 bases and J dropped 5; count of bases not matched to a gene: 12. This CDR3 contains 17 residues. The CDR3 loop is CASSLGLADTYNNEQFF. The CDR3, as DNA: TGTGCCAGCAGTTTAGGCCTAGCGGACACCTACAACAATGAGCAGTTCTTC.

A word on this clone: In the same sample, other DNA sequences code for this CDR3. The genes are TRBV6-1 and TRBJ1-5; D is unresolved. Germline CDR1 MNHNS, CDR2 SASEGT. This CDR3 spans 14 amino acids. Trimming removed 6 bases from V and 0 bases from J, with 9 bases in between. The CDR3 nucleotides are TGTGCCAGCAGGGACGGATATAGCAATCAGCCCCAGCATTTT. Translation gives CASRDGYSNQPQHF.

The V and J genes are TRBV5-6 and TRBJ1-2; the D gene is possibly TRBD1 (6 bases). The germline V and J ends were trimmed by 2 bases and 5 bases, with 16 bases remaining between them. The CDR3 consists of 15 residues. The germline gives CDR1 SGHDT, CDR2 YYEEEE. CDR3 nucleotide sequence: TGTGCCAGCAGCTTTCAGGTCTTAGGGGGTTATGGCTACACCTTC. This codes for CASSFQVLGGYGYTF.

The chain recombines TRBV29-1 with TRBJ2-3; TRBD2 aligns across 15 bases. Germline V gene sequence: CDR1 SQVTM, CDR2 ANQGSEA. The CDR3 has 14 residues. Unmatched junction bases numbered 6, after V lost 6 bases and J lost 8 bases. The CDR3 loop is CSVGTSGGPGTQYF. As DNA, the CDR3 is TGCAGCGTCGGGACTAGCGGGGGGCCGGGTACGCAGTATTTT.

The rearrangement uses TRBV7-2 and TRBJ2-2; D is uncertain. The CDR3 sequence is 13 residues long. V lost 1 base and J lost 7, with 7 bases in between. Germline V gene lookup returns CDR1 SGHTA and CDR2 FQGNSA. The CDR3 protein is CASSLDPSGELFF. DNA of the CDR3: TGTGCCAGCAGCTTAGACCCCAGCGGGGAGCTGTTTTTT.

CDR3 DNA sequence: TGTGCCAGCAGCCTGGGGGGGACAGGGCCGGCGGATACGCAGTATTTT. Amino acids: CASSLGGTGPADTQYF. The chain couples TRBV11-2 to TRBJ2-3, with 9 bases identical to TRBD1. The CDR3 length is 16 residues. Germline V lookup: CDR1 SGHAT, CDR2 FQNNGV. The V segment lost 5 bases and the J segment 6 bases; nucleotides outside the gene matches: 12.

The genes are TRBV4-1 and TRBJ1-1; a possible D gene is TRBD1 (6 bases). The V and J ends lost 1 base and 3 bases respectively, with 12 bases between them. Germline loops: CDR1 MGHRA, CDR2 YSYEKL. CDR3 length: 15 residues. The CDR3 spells CASSQVRQGHTEAFF. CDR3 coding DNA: TGCGCCAGCAGCCAAGTGCGGCAGGGGCACACTGAAGCTTTCTTT.